A selection of T cell receptor beta chains follows, all from one sample in a study of CD8 T cells in ankylosing spondylitis. A single record per CDR3 protein comes from TCRdb applying MiXCR to the 5' RACE reads. Of around 150,000 distinct CDR3 sequences listed, around a third are singletons. Sequencing was performed on synovial fluid, either unsorted or a sorted T cell fraction (not recorded which). Every receptor here comes from a male donor with ankylosing spondylitis. Each CDR3 is given with its conserved first and last residue. D genes are given only for firm matches. The size field is filled for only some rows; it gives once, few, many or a size class.

D	size	V	J	CDR3	DNA
-	many	TRBV12-3/TRBV12-4	TRBJ1-5	CASTRQNNQPQHF	TGTGCCAGCACCCGACAGAACAATCAGCCCCAGCATTTT
TRBD2	-	TRBV11-1	TRBJ2-1	CASSFLGLVISSYNEQFF	TGTGCCAGCAGCTTCCTTGGACTAGTCATTAGCTCCTACAATGAGCAGTTCTTC
-	-	TRBV5-6	TRBJ2-2	CASSLVGAINTGELFF	TGTGCCAGCAGCTTGGTTGGGGCGATAAACACCGGGGAGCTGTTTTTT
-	many	TRBV18	TRBJ1-2	CASSPRYTGWELYTF	TGTGCCAGCTCACCGCGTTACACCGGGTGGGAATTGTACACCTTC
TRBD1	-	TRBV6-2/TRBV6-3	TRBJ1-5	CASSYAGGRNQPQHF	TGTGCCAGCAGTTACGCAGGGGGGCGCAATCAGCCCCAGCATTTT
-	-	TRBV7-9	TRBJ1-1	CASSFGEGTEAFF	TGTGCCAGCAGCTTTGGTGAGGGCACTGAAGCTTTCTTT
-	-	TRBV10-3	TRBJ2-7	CAISESQGPYEQYF	TGTGCCATCAGTGAAAGTCAGGGTCCCTACGAGCAGTACTTC
-	few	TRBV6-5	TRBJ1-1	CASSSRVDTEAFF	TGTGCCAGCAGTTCTAGGGTGGACACTGAAGCTTTCTTT
-	-	TRBV24-1	TRBJ2-2	CATSLGGGNTGELFF	TGTGCCACCAGCCTTGGGGGTGGGAACACCGGGGAGCTGTTTTTT
-	many	TRBV7-9	TRBJ2-1	CASSLMGSYNEQFF	TGTGCCAGCAGCTTAATGGGGTCCTACAATGAGCAGTTCTTC
-	few	TRBV15	TRBJ2-5	CATSSNQETQYF	TGTGCCACCAGCAGTAATCAAGAGACCCAGTACTTC
-	few	TRBV10-2	TRBJ1-1	CASRVTENTEAFF	TGCGCCAGCAGGGTGACAGAGAACACTGAAGCTTTCTTT
TRBD2	-	TRBV27	TRBJ2-1	CASLPAGASKEQFF	TGTGCCAGCCTCCCCGCGGGAGCTAGTAAGGAGCAGTTCTTC
-	-	TRBV6-1	TRBJ2-7	CASNRAREQYF	TGTGCCAGCAACAGGGCGAGGGAGCAGTACTTC
TRBD2	few	TRBV20-1	TRBJ2-4	CSARNIAGDWAKNIQYF	TGCAGTGCCCGGAATATAGCGGGAGATTGGGCCAAAAACATTCAGTACTTC
TRBD1	few	TRBV10-3	TRBJ1-6	CAIRGTGESPLHF	TGTGCCATCAGAGGGACAGGGGAATCACCCCTCCACTTT
TRBD2	-	TRBV7-9	TRBJ2-4	CASGLAGKNIQYF	TGTGCCAGCGGGCTAGCGGGTAAAAACATTCAGTACTTC
-	few	TRBV9	TRBJ1-1	CASRKGQLDTEAFF	TGTGCCAGCAGAAAAGGACAGTTGGACACTGAAGCTTTCTTT
-	-	TRBV29-1	TRBJ2-7	CSVLAGQGEQYF	TGCAGCGTTCTGGCCGGGCAGGGGGAGCAGTACTTC
TRBD2	many	TRBV4-2	TRBJ2-1	CASSQGLAGGNEQFF	TGTGCCAGCAGCCAAGGACTAGCGGGGGGCAATGAGCAGTTCTTC
-	few	TRBV20-1	TRBJ1-1	CSARGGTWAEAFF	TGCAGTGCTAGAGGGGGGACGTGGGCTGAAGCTTTCTTT
-	-	TRBV20-1	TRBJ2-1	CSAAPEQASYNEQFF	TGCAGTGCCGCCCCGGAACAGGCTTCCTACAATGAGCAGTTCTTC